This T cell receptor (beta chain) was captured by sequencing in a study of a mutant IDH1 vaccine in newly diagnosed glioma. The time point denotes: week 5, during vaccination. It was 300 ug of mutant IDH1 20-mer peptide that made up each vaccine dose, given with topical imiquimod. This clone was seen once. Its cognate antigen is unknown. TCRdb's copy holds only in-frame clones and misses some; the assay was immunoSEQ multiplex PCR. The sample has 30,000 to 40,000 clones; around 83% are singletons. This receptor was identified in a young man with glioma. Source: PBMCs, taken from a glioma patient whose treatment included an IDH1 peptide vaccine.

The CDR3 loop is CASRRERGDTQYF. CDR3 DNA: TGTGCCAGCAGACGGGAGAGAGGCGATACGCAGTATTTT. The J gene is TRBJ2-3, the V gene TRBV5-4, with a weak D call TRBD2 (6 bases). The CDR3 covers 13 residues. Trimming left V 5 bases short and J 6 bases short, with 13 bases between. Germline values: CDR1 SGHNT, CDR2 YYREEE (reference sequence).